This T cell receptor (beta chain) was observed in a study of blood T cell repertoires in COVID-19. Study overall: Collection of acute and convalescent COVID-19 samples took place in the United States, Italy and Spain. PBMCs, B-cell-depleted T cells, or T cells provided the cDNA or gDNA that made up the material.

Sequencing was performed with immunoSEQ multiplex PCR; in TCRdb, only in-frame clones are kept and a portion is missing. The table has 100,000 or so clones, around 87% seen once. V shed 0 bases and J 5 bases; nucleotides not matched to a gene: 7. The CDR3 loop spans 17 amino acids. The germline CDR1 and CDR2 sequences are MGHRA and YSYEKL. This receptor was identified in a woman younger than 45 with acute or convalescent COVID-19. V gene TRBV4-1 combines with J gene TRBJ1-6, with TRBD1 identical over 7 bases. The sample taken for sequencing was peripheral blood. In DNA form, the CDR3 reads TGCGCCAGCAGCCAAGAGGCCCCGGGACAGCATAATTCACCCCTCCACTTT. Its protein is CASSQEAPGQHNSPLHF.